The 2 T cell receptor beta chains below were found in one sample sequenced in a study of blood T cells in healthy people across ages. Through a sample-barcoded 5' primer and a J-beta primer mix, a second PCR was run for roughly 6 to 11 cycles. TCRdb reprocessed the 5' RACE reads via MiXCR and lists one record per CDR3 protein. The sample holds about a million distinct CDR3 sequences, roughly 47% seen once. What was sequenced was blood. Every receptor here comes from a woman in her sixties or seventies in good health.

This clonotype has just a few counts. The chain combines TRBV7-8 with TRBJ2-3; 8 bases line up with TRBD1. The CDR3 totals 16 residues. CDR1 is SGHVS, CDR2 FQNEAQ, per germline. The V segment lost 3 bases and the J segment 4 bases; nucleotides outside the gene matches: 9. CDR3 sequence reads: CASSFPSRGLADTQYF. CDR3 nucleotide sequence: TGTGCCAGCAGCTTCCCCTCCAGGGGGCTCGCAGATACGCAGTATTTT.

J is TRBJ2-5 and V is TRBV20-1, with a weak D call TRBD1 (6 bases). The V gene lost 6 bases and the J gene lost 4 bases, with 18 bases spanning the gap. Per the germline V gene, CDR1 is DFQATT and CDR2 is SNEGSKA (reference sequence). This CDR3 has 14 amino acids. In DNA, the CDR3 is TGCAGTGCGGTCCCCCCGACAGGCGCAGAGACCCAGTACTTC. The encoded protein is CSAVPPTGAETQYF.